The 14 T cell receptor beta chains below were found in one sample sequenced in a study of CXCR3-negative and CXCR3-positive naive CD8 T cells. Study-level points and caveats: Researchers report that CXCR3-positive naive cells carry more hydrophobic TRB CDR3s than CXCR3-negative naive cells.

What these receptors recognize is not known. Through 5' RACE with UMI labels, the TRB cDNA libraries were prepared. TCRdb reprocessed the 5' RACE reads; each CDR3 protein has one entry and no DNA is given. Its clone listing holds around 63,000 distinct CDR3 sequences. Sequenced material: naive CXCR3+ CD8+ T cells from blood. Described subset: CD45RO-CCR7+CD27+CD95- naive CD8+ T cells expressing CXCR3 (TNR3+). Receptors originate from a human donor in good health. Some clones in this sample may be carry-over from other donors' samples.

The CDR3 sequence: CASSPQDGTVSYEQYF. V is TRBV28 and J is TRBJ2-7; checking the TCRdb D call of TRBD1 is not possible without DNA. This CDR3 is 16 amino acids long. The germline V gene encodes CDR1 MDHEN and CDR2 SYDVKM.

The chain links TRBV21-1 to TRBJ1-2; TCRdb's assignment of TRBD1 cannot be checked, as there is no DNA. TRBV21-1 is a known pseudogene. This CDR3 has 13 amino acids. CDR3 loop: CASSKSQGAGYTF.

The V call is TRBV29-1, the J call TRBJ2-2. Germline CDR1 and CDR2: SQVTM and ANQGSEA. The CDR3 runs to 13 residues. CDR3 loop: CSVEGSDTGELFF.

V is TRBV7-8 and J is TRBJ2-1; the D call of TRBD2 rests on TCRdb alone, since no DNA is present to check it. The CDR3 extends over 17 amino acids. The germline gives CDR1 SGHVS, CDR2 FQNEAQ. The CDR3 protein is CASSPELAGVNYNEQFF.

The chain joins TRBV29-1 to TRBJ2-7; checking the TCRdb D call of TRBD1 is not possible without DNA. CDR3 length: 13 residues. CDR1 SQVTM and CDR2 ANQGSEA come from the germline V gene. The CDR3 reads CSVWWDGDYEQYF.

The chain has TRBV2 and TRBJ2-2. Germline V gives CDR1 SNHLY, CDR2 FYNNEI. The CDR3 is 12 residues long. The CDR3 loop is CASSDNTGELFF.

The chain has TRBV5-1 and TRBJ1-1. The V gene's germline CDR1 is SGHRS and CDR2 YFSETQ. This CDR3 is 14 amino acids long. The CDR3 loop is CASSLEGLSTEAFF.

The rearrangement joins TRBV25-1 to TRBJ2-1; without DNA, the TCRdb call of TRBD1 cannot be checked. This CDR3 region has 13 residues. CDR1 and CDR2 (germline): MGHDK, SYGVNS. CDR3 residues: CASGERGFNEQFF. The full variable domain, with the rest looked up from reference TRBV25-1 and TRBJ2-1, is EADIYQTPRYLVIGTGKKITLECSQTMGHDKMYWYQQDPGMELHLIHYSYGVNSTEKGDLSSESTVSRIRTEHFPLTLESARPSHTSQYLCASGERGFNEQFFGPGTRLTVL.

This chain links TRBV6-5 with TRBJ2-1; TCRdb returns TRBD1, unconfirmable since there is no DNA. From germline, CDR1 is MNHEY and CDR2 SVGAGI. This CDR3 has 14 residues. The CDR3 spells CATKPSGAVNEQFF.

V is TRBV20-1 and J is TRBJ2-5; TCRdb's D call of TRBD2 is untestable without DNA. The CDR3 spans 14 residues. The V gene's germline CDR1 is DFQATT and CDR2 SNEGSKA (reference sequence). CDR3 residues: CSSTSGSPTETQYF.

The chain combines TRBV14 with TRBJ2-1. The CDR3 is made up of 14 amino acids. CDR1 SGHDN and CDR2 FVKESK come from the germline V gene. The CDR3 loop is CASSQLLGVNEQFF.

The chain is built from TRBV29-1 and TRBJ2-3; lacking DNA, the TRBD2 call made by TCRdb goes unchecked. The CDR3 has 17 residues. CDR1 and CDR2 (germline): SQVTM, ANQGSEA. The CDR3 sequence: CSVSGDPSGKGTDTQYF.

CDR3: CAISEGQWDQPQHF. The chain joins TRBV10-3 to TRBJ1-5. In germline, CDR1 is ENHRY, CDR2 SYGVKD. This CDR3 region has 14 residues.

V usage is TRBV4-3 and J usage is TRBJ1-5. Germline CDR1 LGHNA, CDR2 YSLEER. The CDR3 has 15 amino acids. The CDR3 spells CASSQDPGINQPQHF.